This entry lists 20 T cell receptor beta chains sequenced from one sample in a study of OX40 agonist ivuxolimab in advanced cancers. Repertoires were generated with immunoSEQ multiplex PCR, while TCRdb's copy carries only in-frame clones and drops some. Here the sample spans 150,000 to 180,000 clones, 90% to 95% being singletons. The material was CD4+ or CD8+ T cells sorted from blood, obtained in a trial of the OX40 agonist ivuxolimab. Every receptor here comes from an adult with an advanced solid tumor such as melanoma, head and neck, liver or kidney cancer.

The chain recombines TRBV27 with TRBJ1-2, with D hard to call. The CDR3 contains 13 residues. V lost 3 bases, J lost 2 bases, and 7 bases lay in between. Germline V gene lookup returns CDR1 MNHEY and CDR2 SMNVEV (reference sequence). CDR3 loop: CASSLRQNYGYTF. CDR3 sequence (DNA): TGTGCCAGCAGTTTGAGGCAGAACTATGGCTACACCTTC.

The CDR3 DNA reads TGTGCCAGCAGCGTAGGGAGCGGGAGCTACAATGAGCAGTTCTTC. Its translation: CASSVGSGSYNEQFF. The chain combines TRBV9 with TRBJ2-1; TRBD2 aligns across 8 bases. This CDR3 is built from 15 residues. The V gene end was trimmed by 0 bases and the J gene end by 3 bases; junction bases not matched to a gene: 2. Germline V lookup: CDR1 SGDLS, CDR2 YYNGEE.

The V call is TRBV6-6, the J call TRBJ2-2; D is perhaps TRBD2 (5 bases). The germline V gene encodes CDR1 MNHNY and CDR2 SVGAGI (reference sequence). V was clipped by 6 bases and J by 1 base, with 9 bases between them. This CDR3 is 14 amino acids long. The CDR3 sequence is CASRADGNTGELFF. The CDR3 bases are TGTGCCAGCAGAGCGGACGGGAACACCGGGGAGCTGTTTTTT.

The J gene is TRBJ1-3, the V gene TRBV18; D gene ambiguous. The CDR3 spans 15 residues. V gave up 3 bases and J gave up 0 bases, with 9 bases separating them. CDR1 is KGHSH, CDR2 LQKENI, per germline. The CDR3 loop is CASSPVGDSGNTIYF. DNA for the CDR3: TGTGCCAGCTCACCGGTGGGCGACTCTGGAAACACCATATATTTT.

The chain couples TRBV25-1 to TRBJ2-1, with D unresolved. Germline V lookup: CDR1 MGHDK, CDR2 SYGVNS. Trimming left V 4 bases short and J 10 bases short, with 11 bases between. The CDR3 runs to 12 residues. The CDR3 DNA sequence: TGTGCCAGCAGTGGAAACCTTGAGGAGCAGTTCTTC. Translated: CASSGNLEEQFF.

The chain links TRBV11-2 to TRBJ2-1; D uncertain. This CDR3 has 18 residues. Trimming cost V 4 bases and J 0 bases, with 19 bases left between them. Germline V gene lookup returns CDR1 SGHAT and CDR2 FQNNGV. The CDR3 bases are TGTGCCAGCAGCTCCACGGTCCCGACCTCGTCCTCCTACAATGAGCAGTTCTTC. Translation: CASSSTVPTSSSYNEQFF.

The chain combines TRBV2 with TRBJ2-4; TRBD1 matches 7 bases. V dropped 9 bases and J dropped 0; count of bases not matched to a gene: 5. The CDR3 covers 14 residues. Germline V CDR1 and CDR2: SNHLY, FYNNEI. CDR3 DNA sequence: TGTGCCAGTAGACAGGGAATAGCCAAAAACATTCAGTACTTC. Protein sequence: CASRQGIAKNIQYF.

V and J are TRBV6-5 and TRBJ2-7; unclear D gene. The germline gives CDR1 MNHEY, CDR2 SVGAGI. V shed 3 bases and J shed 2 bases, with 8 bases lying between them. The CDR3 spans 13 residues. CDR3 amino acids: CASSYGQPYEQYF. As DNA, the CDR3 is TGTGCCAGCAGTTATGGGCAGCCCTACGAGCAGTACTTC.

CDR3 in amino acids: CASRSTGVWEQYF. The DNA for the CDR3 is TGTGCCAGCAGATCGACAGGGGTCTGGGAGCAGTACTTC. J is TRBJ2-7 and V is TRBV28, with 8 nucleotides matching TRBD1. CDR1 is MDHEN, CDR2 SYDVKM, per germline. V was clipped by 6 bases and J by 7 bases; unmatched bases: 8. This CDR3 region has 13 residues.

CDR3 sequence: CASRSGSGTGELFF. CDR3 nucleotides: TGCGCCAGCAGGAGCGGGTCCGGGACCGGGGAGCTGTTTTTT. V is TRBV5-1 and J is TRBJ2-2; the D gene is possibly TRBD2 (6 bases). The CDR3 sequence is 14 residues long. V was pared by 5 bases and J by 5 bases, with 13 bases between. CDR1 is SGHRS, CDR2 YFSETQ, per germline.

The chain is built from TRBV4-3 and TRBJ2-1, with D hard to call. Per germline, CDR1 LGHNA and CDR2 YSLEER. Trimming left V 0 bases short and J 0 bases short, with 9 bases between. CDR3 length: 16 residues. CDR3: CASSQEPWSSYNEQFF. The CDR3 bases are TGCGCCAGCAGCCAAGAACCTTGGAGCTCCTACAATGAGCAGTTCTTC.

This clone occurred once. The gene calls are TRBV2 and TRBJ2-3; 12 bases align to TRBD2. After removal of 8 bases from V and 6 bases from J, the junction contained 9 bases not matched to a gene. Looked up from germline, CDR1 is SNHLY and CDR2 is FYNNEI. This CDR3 has 15 residues. The CDR3 reads CASSLLAGGPDTQYF. In nucleotides, the CDR3 is TGTGCCAGCTCTCTCCTAGCGGGGGGGCCGGATACGCAGTATTTT.

The V and J genes are TRBV5-6 and TRBJ2-5; TRBD2 agrees at 11 bases. With 0 bases clipped from V and 8 bases from J, the junction kept 6 bases outside the gene matches. The CDR3 length is 15 residues. Germline V gene data show CDR1 as SGHDT and CDR2 as YYEEEE. CDR3 bases: TGTGCCAGCAGCTTGGTACTAGCGGGAGTGCAAACCCAGTACTTC. Translation gives CASSLVLAGVQTQYF.

V and J are TRBV7-9 and TRBJ1-1, with D uncertain. The V end was cut by 5 bases, the J end by 6 bases, with 7 bases between. Germline CDR1 SEHNR, CDR2 FQNEAQ (reference sequence). The CDR3 runs to 11 residues. The DNA for the CDR3 is TGTGCCAGCAGCGCCCTTTCTGAAGCTTTCTTT. It encodes CASSALSEAFF.

The chain employs TRBV21-1 and TRBJ2-5. TRBV21-1 has pseudogene status. This CDR3 comprises 14 residues. In DNA, the CDR3 is TGTGCCAGCAGCGCGCCGTGGGGGGCTGAGACCCAGTACTTC. Translation gives CASSAPWGAETQYF.

V usage is TRBV28 and J usage is TRBJ2-3, with 7 positions matching TRBD1. Per germline, CDR1 MDHEN and CDR2 SYDVKM. There are 15 residues in the CDR3. Losses at the gene ends were 8 bases for V and 1 base for J; bases not matched to a gene: 9. The chain's CDR3 is CASGSPGTGTDTQYF. CDR3 DNA sequence: TGTGCCAGCGGGTCTCCGGGGACAGGCACAGATACGCAGTATTTT.

The chain uses TRBV2 and TRBJ1-1; no clear D. The germline V gene encodes CDR1 SNHLY and CDR2 FYNNEI. This CDR3 is 14 amino acids long. V gave up 9 bases and J gave up 1 base, with 15 bases separating them. Here the CDR3 DNA reads TGTGCCAGTAAACTGGACGGTACGAACACTGAAGCTTTCTTT. It encodes CASKLDGTNTEAFF.

The chain employs TRBV19 and TRBJ2-5; TRBD2 might be the D (5 bases). Germline CDR1 LNHDA, CDR2 SQIVND (reference sequence). The CDR3 has 14 amino acids. Trimming shortened V by 0 bases and J by 7 bases, and 12 bases separated the two germline ends. The CDR3 DNA follows: TGTGCCAGTAGTATAGAAGAGGGAGCTGGGACCCAGTACTTC. Its translation: CASSIEEGAGTQYF.

This clone showed up just once. The CDR3 sequence is CASSLNAGGNTIYF. The CDR3 DNA sequence: TGCGCCAGCAGCTTGAACGCAGGGGGAAACACCATATATTTT. The chain joins TRBV5-1 to TRBJ1-3, with a weak D call TRBD1 (5 bases). The germline V gene has CDR1 SGHRS and CDR2 YFSETQ. The CDR3 runs 14 residues. V was cut by 1 base and J by 4 bases, with 9 bases left in between.

J is TRBJ1-3 and V is TRBV11-2; maybe TRBD1 (5 bases). This CDR3 has 17 amino acids. V was pared by 1 base and J by 0 bases, with 13 bases between. Germline loops: CDR1 SGHAT, CDR2 FQNNGV. CDR3 amino acids: CASSLGGGHLSGNTIYF. CDR3 nucleotide sequence: TGTGCCAGCAGCTTAGGAGGTGGACACCTCTCTGGAAACACCATATATTTT.